This T cell receptor (beta chain) was documented in a study of blood T cell repertoires in COVID-19. Germline V gives CDR1 MNHEY, CDR2 SMNVEV (reference sequence). The CDR3 is 12 residues long. Trimming cost V 2 bases and J 8 bases, with 9 bases left between them. Only in-frame clones appear in the TCRdb table, and some are missing; sequencing was by immunoSEQ multiplex PCR. In the table there are a few hundred thousand clones, around 92% of which are singletons. Enrolled during active infection, Seattle patients were then followed longitudinally. Specimen: peripheral blood. The chain joins TRBV27 to TRBJ1-2; D may be TRBD1 (5 bases). The sequence came from a woman in her twenties or thirties with COVID-19, enrolled during active disease. The CDR3 sequence is CASSLRGRGYTF. In DNA form, the CDR3 reads TGTGCCAGCAGTTTAAGGGGAAGAGGCTACACCTTC.